The sequence of this TCR beta chain was determined in a study of vaccination and CD4 T cells after COVID-19. As for the study in general: Overlapping spike peptides served as the stimulus for the cells. These peptides came from SARS-CoV-2 and from the common cold coronaviruses HCoV-NL63, HCoV-OC43 and HCoV-229E.

The study sequenced cultured CD4+ T cell DNA using the Oncomine TCR Beta short-read assay. From CD4+ T cells that had been cultured, genomic DNA was extracted. TCRdb redid the calling of the PCR reads with MiXCR, one entry per CDR3 protein. The sample records around 15,000 distinct CDR3 sequences, over 60% being singletons. CDR1 is KGHDR and CDR2 is SFDVKD in the germline V gene. The CDR3 runs to 14 residues. J was trimmed by 5 bases and V by 5 bases; bases with no gene match: 5. Treatment meaning: approximately nine-day PBMC culture with coronavirus spike peptide pools or control peptides (ViraFEST assay). As for this clonotype: The antigen remains undetermined.

The source material was CD4+ T cells from blood, cultured in vitro. The clonotype comes from a human donor who had recovered from COVID-19. V gene TRBV24-1 combines with J gene TRBJ2-7; the match to TRBD1 covers 10 bases. The CDR3 spells CATSAPGTGDEQYF. CDR3 nucleotide sequence: TGTGCCACCAGTGCTCCCGGGACAGGGGACGAGCAGTACTTC.